This TCR beta chain was sequenced for a study of shared clonotypes between healthy human individuals. With respect to this clone: The sample holds other DNA sequences that translate to the same CDR3.

Healthy HIV-negative adults without recent acute infections or vaccinations served as donors. This CDR3 comprises 11 residues. From germline, CDR1 is MNHEY and CDR2 SVGAGI. V was trimmed by 5 bases and J by 8 bases, leaving 6 bases between them. TCRdb's table, derived via immunoSEQ multiplex PCR, lists solely in-frame clones and lacks some. Here the sample spans roughly 2.6 million clones, 90% to 95% being singletons. The specimen was naive CD4+ T cells sorted from blood. Stated subset: CD45RA+ positively selected. The clonotype comes from a man younger than 35 in good health. V and J are TRBV6-5 and TRBJ2-2; D unresolved. CDR3 loop: CASSRAGELFF. The CDR3 DNA reads TGTGCCAGCAGTCGCGCTGGGGAGCTGTTTTTT.